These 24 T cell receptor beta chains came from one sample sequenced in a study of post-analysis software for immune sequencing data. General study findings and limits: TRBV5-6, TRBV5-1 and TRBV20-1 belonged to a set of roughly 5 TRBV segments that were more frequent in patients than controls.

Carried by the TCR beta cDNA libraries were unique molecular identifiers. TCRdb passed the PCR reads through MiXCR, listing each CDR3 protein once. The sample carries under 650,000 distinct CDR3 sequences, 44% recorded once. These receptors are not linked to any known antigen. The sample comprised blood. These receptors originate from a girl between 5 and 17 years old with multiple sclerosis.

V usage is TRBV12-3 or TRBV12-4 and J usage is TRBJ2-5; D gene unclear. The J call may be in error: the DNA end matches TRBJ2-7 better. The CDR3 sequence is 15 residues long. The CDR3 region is CASSFGQQLRYEQYF. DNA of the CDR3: TGTGCCAGCAGTTTCGGGCAGCAACTACGCTACGAGCAGTACTTC.

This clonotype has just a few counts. CDR3 DNA: TGTGCCAGTAGTCAAATACAGGGCGGCAATCAGCCCCAGCATTTT. It yields the protein CASSQIQGGNQPQHF. V and J are TRBV19 and TRBJ1-5, with D possibly being TRBD1 (6 bases). V shed 5 bases and J shed 2 bases, with 13 bases lying between them. The CDR3 covers 15 residues. Germline values: CDR1 LNHDA, CDR2 SQIVND (reference sequence).

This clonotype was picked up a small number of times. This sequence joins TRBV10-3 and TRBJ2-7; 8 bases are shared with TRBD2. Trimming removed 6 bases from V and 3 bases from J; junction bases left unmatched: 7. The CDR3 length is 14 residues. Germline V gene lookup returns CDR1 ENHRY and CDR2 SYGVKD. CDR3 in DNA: TGTGCCATCAGCAAACTAGCGGATAACTACGAGCAGTACTTC. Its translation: CAISKLADNYEQYF.

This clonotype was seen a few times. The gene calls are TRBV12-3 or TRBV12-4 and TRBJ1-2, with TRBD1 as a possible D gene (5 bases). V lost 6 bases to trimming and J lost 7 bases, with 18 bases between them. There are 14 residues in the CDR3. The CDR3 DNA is TGTGCCAGCAGACTACCGGGGGGGACTATTGGCTACACCTTC. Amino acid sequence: CASRLPGGTIGYTF.

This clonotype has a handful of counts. CDR3 sequence (DNA): TGTGCCAGCAGCTCCTGGACAGGGCCCTCCTACGAGCAGTACTTC. Encoded protein: CASSSWTGPSYEQYF. This rearrangement joins TRBV7-9 to TRBJ2-4; 8 positions match TRBD1. The DNA end lines up better with TRBJ2-7; the J call may be wrong. This CDR3 has 15 residues. From germline, CDR1 is SEHNR and CDR2 FQNEAQ (reference sequence).

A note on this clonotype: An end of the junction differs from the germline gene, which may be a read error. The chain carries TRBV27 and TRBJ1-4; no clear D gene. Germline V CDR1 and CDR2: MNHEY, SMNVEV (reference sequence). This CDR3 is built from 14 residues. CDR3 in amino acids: CASSFSTGGEKRFF. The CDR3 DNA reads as TGTGCCAGCAGTTTTTCTACCGGTGGTGAAAAACGGTTTTTT.

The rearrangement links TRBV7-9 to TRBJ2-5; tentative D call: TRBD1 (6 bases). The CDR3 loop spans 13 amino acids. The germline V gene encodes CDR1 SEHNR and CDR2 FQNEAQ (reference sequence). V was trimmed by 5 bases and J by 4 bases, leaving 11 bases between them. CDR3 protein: CASSPWGRETQYF. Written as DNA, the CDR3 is TGTGCCAGCAGCCCGTGGGGGCGAGAGACCCAGTACTTC. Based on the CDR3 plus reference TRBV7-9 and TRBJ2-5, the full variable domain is DTGVSQNPRHKITKRGQNVTFRCDPISEHNRLYWYRQTLGQGPEFLTYFQNEAQLEKSRLLSDRFSAERPKGSFSTLEIQRTEQGDSAMYLCASSPWGRETQYFGPGTRLLVL.

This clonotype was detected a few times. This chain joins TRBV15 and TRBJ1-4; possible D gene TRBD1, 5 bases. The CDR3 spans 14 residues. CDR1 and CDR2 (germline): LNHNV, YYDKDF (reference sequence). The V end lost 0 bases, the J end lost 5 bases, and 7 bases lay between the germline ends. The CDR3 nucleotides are TGTGCCACCAGCAGAGAAGGGGCGAATGAAAAACTGTTTTTT. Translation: CATSREGANEKLFF.

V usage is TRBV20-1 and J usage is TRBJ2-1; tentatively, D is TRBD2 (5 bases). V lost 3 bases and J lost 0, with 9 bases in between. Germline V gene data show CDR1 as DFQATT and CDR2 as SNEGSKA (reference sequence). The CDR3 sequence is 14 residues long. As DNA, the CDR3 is TGCAGTGCTAGGAAAGCGGACTCCTACAATGAGCAGTTCTTC. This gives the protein CSARKADSYNEQFF.

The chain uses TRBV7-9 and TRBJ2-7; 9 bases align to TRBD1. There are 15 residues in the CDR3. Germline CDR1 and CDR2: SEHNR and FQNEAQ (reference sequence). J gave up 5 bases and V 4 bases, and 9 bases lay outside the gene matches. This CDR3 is CASSSSGDRDHEQYF. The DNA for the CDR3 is TGTGCCAGCAGCTCTTCCGGGGACAGGGACCACGAGCAGTACTTC.

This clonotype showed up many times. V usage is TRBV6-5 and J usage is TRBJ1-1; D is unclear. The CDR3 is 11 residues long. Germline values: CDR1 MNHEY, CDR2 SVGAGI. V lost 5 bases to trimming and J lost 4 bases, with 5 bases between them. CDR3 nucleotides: TGTGCCAGCAGTCGGGGCACTGAAGCTTTCTTT. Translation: CASSRGTEAFF.

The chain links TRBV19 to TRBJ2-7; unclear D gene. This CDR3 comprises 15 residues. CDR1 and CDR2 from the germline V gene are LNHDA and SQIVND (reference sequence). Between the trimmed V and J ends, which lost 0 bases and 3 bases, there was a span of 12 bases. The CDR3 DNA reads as TGTGCCAGTAGTATAGAGGGCGGAACCTTCTACGAGCAGTACTTC. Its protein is CASSIEGGTFYEQYF.

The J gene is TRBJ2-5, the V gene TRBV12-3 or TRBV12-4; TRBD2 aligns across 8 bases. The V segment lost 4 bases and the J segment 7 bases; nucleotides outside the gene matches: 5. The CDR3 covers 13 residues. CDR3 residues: CASSSGLAGTQYF. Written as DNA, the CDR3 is TGTGCCAGCAGTTCTGGACTAGCTGGGACCCAGTACTTC.

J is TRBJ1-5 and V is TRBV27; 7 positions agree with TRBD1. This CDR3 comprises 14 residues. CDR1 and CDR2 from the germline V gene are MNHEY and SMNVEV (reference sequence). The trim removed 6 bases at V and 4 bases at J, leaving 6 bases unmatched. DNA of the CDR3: TGTGCCAGCAGGGGGACAGCCATAAATCAGCCCCAGCATTTT. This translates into CASRGTAINQPQHF.

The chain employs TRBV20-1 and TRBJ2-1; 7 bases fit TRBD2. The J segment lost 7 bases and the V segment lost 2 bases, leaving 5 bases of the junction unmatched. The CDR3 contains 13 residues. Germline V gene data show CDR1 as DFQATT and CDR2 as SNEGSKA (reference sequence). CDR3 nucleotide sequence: TGCAGTGCTAGATGGCGGGACTATAATGAGCAGTTCTTC. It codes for CSARWRDYNEQFF.

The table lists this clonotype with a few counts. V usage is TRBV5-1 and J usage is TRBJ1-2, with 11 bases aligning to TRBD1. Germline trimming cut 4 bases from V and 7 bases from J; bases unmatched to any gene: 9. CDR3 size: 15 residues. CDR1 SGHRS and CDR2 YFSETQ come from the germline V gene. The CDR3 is CASSSIGQGASGYTF. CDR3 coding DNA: TGCGCCAGCAGCAGTATCGGACAGGGGGCGAGTGGCTACACCTTC.

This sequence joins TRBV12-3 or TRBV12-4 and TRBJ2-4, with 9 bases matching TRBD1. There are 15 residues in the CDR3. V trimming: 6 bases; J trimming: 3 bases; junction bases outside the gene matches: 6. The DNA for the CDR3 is TGTGCCAGCAGAAAGACAGGGGGTGGCAAAAACATTCAGTACTTC. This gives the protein CASRKTGGGKNIQYF.

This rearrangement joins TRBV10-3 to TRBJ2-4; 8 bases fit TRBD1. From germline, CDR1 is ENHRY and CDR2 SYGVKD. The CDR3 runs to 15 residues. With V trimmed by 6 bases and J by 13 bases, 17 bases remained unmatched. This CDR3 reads CAIRHEPGAGGVQYF. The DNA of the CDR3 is TGTGCCATCAGGCACGAACCCGGGGCAGGGGGCGTGCAGTACTTC.

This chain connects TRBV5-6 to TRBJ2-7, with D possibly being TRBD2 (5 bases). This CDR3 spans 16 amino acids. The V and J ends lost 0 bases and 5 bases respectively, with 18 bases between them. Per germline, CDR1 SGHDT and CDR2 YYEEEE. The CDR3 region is CASSLVRDIAINEQYF. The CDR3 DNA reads TGTGCCAGCAGCTTGGTACGGGATATAGCCATTAACGAGCAGTACTTC.

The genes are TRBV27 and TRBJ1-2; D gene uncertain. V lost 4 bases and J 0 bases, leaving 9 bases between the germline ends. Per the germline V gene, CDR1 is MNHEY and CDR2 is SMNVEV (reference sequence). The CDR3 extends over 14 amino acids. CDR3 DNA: TGTGCCAGCAGTTATGGAGCCTCTAACTATGGCTACACCTTC. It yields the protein CASSYGASNYGYTF.

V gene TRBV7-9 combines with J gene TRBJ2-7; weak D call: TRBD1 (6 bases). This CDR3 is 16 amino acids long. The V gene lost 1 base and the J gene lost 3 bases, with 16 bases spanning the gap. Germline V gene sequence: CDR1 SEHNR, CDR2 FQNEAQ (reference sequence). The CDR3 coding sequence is TGTGCCAGCAGCTTAGAGGGAGTGGGGGCCAACTACGAGCAGTACTTC. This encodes CASSLEGVGANYEQYF. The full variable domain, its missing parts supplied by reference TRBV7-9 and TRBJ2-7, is DTGVSQNPRHKITKRGQNVTFRCDPISEHNRLYWYRQTLGQGPEFLTYFQNEAQLEKSRLLSDRFSAERPKGSFSTLEIQRTEQGDSAMYLCASSLEGVGANYEQYFGPGTRLTVT.

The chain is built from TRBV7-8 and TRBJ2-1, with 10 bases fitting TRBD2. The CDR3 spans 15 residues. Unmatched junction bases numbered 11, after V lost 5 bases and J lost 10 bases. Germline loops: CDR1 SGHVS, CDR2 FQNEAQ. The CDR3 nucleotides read TGTGCCAGCAGCCTCTCTAGCGGGAGAAAGGAGGAGCAGTTCTTC. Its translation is CASSLSSGRKEEQFF. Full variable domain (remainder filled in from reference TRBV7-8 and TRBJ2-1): GAGVSQSPRYKVAKRGQDVALRCDPISGHVSLFWYQQALGQGPEFLTYFQNEAQLDKSGLPSDRFFAERPEGSVSTLKIQRTQQEDSAVYLCASSLSSGRKEEQFFGPGTRLTVL.

CDR3 protein: CASSLGGSGGRETQYF. The DNA for the CDR3 is TGTGCCAGCAGCTTAGGGGGTAGCGGGGGTAGGGAGACCCAGTACTTC. The chain recombines TRBV11-2 with TRBJ2-5; 9 bases match TRBD2. Looked up from germline, CDR1 is SGHAT and CDR2 is FQNNGV. The CDR3 has 16 residues. J was trimmed by 5 bases and V by 1 base; bases with no gene match: 8. The entire variable domain, with the rest obtained from reference TRBV11-2 and TRBJ2-5, is as follows: EAGVAQSPRYKIIEKRQSVAFWCNPISGHATLYWYQQILGQGPKLLIQFQNNGVVDDSQLPKDRFSAERLKGVDSTLKIQPAKLEDSAVYLCASSLGGSGGRETQYFGPGTRLLVL.

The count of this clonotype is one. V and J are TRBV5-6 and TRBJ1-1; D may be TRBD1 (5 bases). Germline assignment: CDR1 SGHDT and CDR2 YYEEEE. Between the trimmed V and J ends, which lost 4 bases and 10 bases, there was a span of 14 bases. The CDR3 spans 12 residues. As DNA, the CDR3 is TGTGCCAGCAGCCAGGGTGGGGTGTCAGCTTTCTTT. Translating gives CASSQGGVSAFF.